This T cell receptor (beta chain) was sequenced for a study of Graves' ophthalmopathy and Graves' hyperthyroidism. The PBMCs were taken from 10 ml of fresh peripheral blood. The V gene's germline CDR1 is SGHVS and CDR2 FQNEAQ. V dropped 7 bases and J dropped 4; count of bases not matched to a gene: 5. The CDR3 covers 13 residues. RNA transcripts were the source from which TCR beta CDR3 regions were amplified. An initial RT-PCR round employing HTBI primers preceded a second-round multiplex PCR. Each CDR3 protein is one row after TCRdb ran MiXCR on the multiplex PCR reads. The sample includes 600,000 to 950,000 distinct CDR3 sequences, 40% of them seen just once. Worth noting for this clonotype: Its antigen remains unidentified.

Study observations and caveats: Blood also carried most expanded thyroid clonotypes exceeding 0.001 frequency.

This sequence joins TRBV7-8 and TRBJ1-2; 8 bases match TRBD1. This clonotype was sampled from an adult man with Graves' ophthalmopathy. Sequencing used peripheral blood. The CDR3 sequence: CASTSGQVYGYTF. DNA of the CDR3: TGTGCCAGCACGTCGGGACAGGTCTATGGCTACACCTTC.